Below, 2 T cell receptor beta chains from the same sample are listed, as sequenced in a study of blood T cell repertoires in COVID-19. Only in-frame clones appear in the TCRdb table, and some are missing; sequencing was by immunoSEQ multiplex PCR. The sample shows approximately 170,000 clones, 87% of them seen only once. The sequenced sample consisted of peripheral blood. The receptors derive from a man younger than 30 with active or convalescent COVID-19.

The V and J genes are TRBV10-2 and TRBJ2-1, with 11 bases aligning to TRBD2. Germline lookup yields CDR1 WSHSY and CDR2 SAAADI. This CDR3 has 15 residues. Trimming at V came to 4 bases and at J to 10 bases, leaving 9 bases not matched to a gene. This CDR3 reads CASSALGTSGVEQFF. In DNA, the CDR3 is TGCGCCAGCAGTGCCCTCGGGACTAGCGGAGTCGAGCAGTTCTTC.

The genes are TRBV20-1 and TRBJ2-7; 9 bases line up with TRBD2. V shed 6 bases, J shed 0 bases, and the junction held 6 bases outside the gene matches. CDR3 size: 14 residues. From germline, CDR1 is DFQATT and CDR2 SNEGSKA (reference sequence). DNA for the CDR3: TGCAGTGCCAGTAGCGGGGGCAGCTCCTACGAGCAGTACGTC. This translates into CSASSGGSSYEQYV.